A selection of T cell receptor beta chains follows, all from one sample in a study of T cell repertoires in cytomegalovirus infection. TCRdb re-called the reads through MiXCR, storing one row per CDR3 protein. The data hold hundreds of thousands of distinct CDR3 sequences, with 25% to 35% observed a single time. For these receptors, no antigen is known. Sequences were derived from cultured PBMCs, sampled from culture after CMV antigen stimulation. Receptors originate from a human donor in good health (CMV status not recorded). Some clones in this sample may be carry-over from other donors' samples. The CDR3 runs from the conserved cysteine through the conserved F or W. The D gene is left open where the match is weak.

cdr3_length j_call v_call d_call cdr3_aa
15 TRBJ2-5 TRBV7-9 NA CASSAGRQKQETQYF
17 TRBJ1-2 TRBV7-9 NA CASSDRGRGLSYYGYTF
17 TRBJ2-2 TRBV28 TRBD2 CASSPGLAGGRTGELFF
15 TRBJ2-1 TRBV7-3 NA CASSSIHGARGEQFF
15 TRBJ1-5 TRBV28 NA CASRTGQNSNQPQHF
17 TRBJ2-3 TRBV7-6 NA CASSLAPGQGLTDTQYF
14 TRBJ2-2 TRBV28 TRBD1 CASGTGFDTGELFF
16 TRBJ2-1 TRBV4-1 NA CASSQYRASSYNEQFF
15 TRBJ1-5 TRBV19 NA CASTMGHYSNQPQHF
15 TRBJ2-1 TRBV7-6 NA CASSLDPINTPEQFF
15 TRBJ1-3 TRBV12-3/TRBV12-4 NA CASSLAGVAGNTIYF
12 TRBJ2-3 TRBV11-2 NA CASSSTRDFQYF
15 TRBJ2-1 TRBV7-8 NA CASSLFQRSNNEQFF
13 TRBJ2-7 TRBV28 NA CASSRTQGSEQYF
13 TRBJ2-7 TRBV12-3/TRBV12-4 NA CASSDYRAYEQYF
16 TRBJ1-1 TRBV27 NA CASTTKLGSWDTEAFF
12 TRBJ1-2 TRBV25-1 TRBD1 CATGQGNYGYTF
13 TRBJ2-1 TRBV20-1 NA CSARPRPFNEQFF
17 TRBJ2-1 TRBV11-2 TRBD1 CATEGDPRGQSYNEQFF
14 TRBJ2-3 TRBV7-8 NA CASSLEVTADTQYF